This T cell receptor (beta chain) appears in the sequencing data of a study of CD8+ T cells in alopecia areata. The overall study: Among treated patients, oral tofacitinib was administered at 5 to 10 mg twice daily. Regarding the study as a whole: Scalp clonality and expanded CD8+ clones among the top 100 fell significantly with tofacitinib. As there was one nonresponder, how baseline CD8+ expansion relates to response remains uncertain.

cDNA serving as the sequencing template came from extracted, reverse transcribed RNA. Profiled with immunoSEQ multiplex PCR; TCRdb holds only in-frame clones, not every one. Of 150,000 to 200,000 clones in the sample, approximately 57% were seen once. For this clone: Its antigen is not identified.

The treatment was: oral pan-JAK inhibitor, 5-10 mg twice daily. CD4+ and CD8+ T cells were sorted from PBMCs stained for CD3, CD4 and CD8. Germline V gene sequence: CDR1 SNHLY, CDR2 FYNNEI. Deletions cut 7 bases from V and 5 bases from J, with 14 bases between. This CDR3 has 13 residues. V and J are TRBV2 and TRBJ1-1, with no clear D. The sequencing used CD4+ T cells sorted from blood, collected at week 24, from a patient treated with tofacitinib. The TCR was taken from a human donor with alopecia areata. The CDR3 is CASTTAVATEAFF. In DNA, the CDR3 is TGTGCCAGCACTACAGCAGTTGCTACTGAAGCTTTCTTT.